This T cell receptor beta chain was sequenced for a study of T-cell reconstitution after alpha-beta-depleted transplantation in children. Study conclusions and caveats: T cells produced anew were the main source of T-cell counts and diversity one year after transplant. In some patients, recipient T cells and intrathymic progenitors surviving conditioning explained high day-60 diversity. By about two months after transplant, alpha-beta T cells reportedly arose from several hundred graft clones that had expanded.

Unique molecular identifiers were used in preparing the TCRbeta library. TCRdb itself ran the PCR reads through MiXCR, one entry per CDR3 protein. The profile shows fewer than 550,000 distinct CDR3 sequences, around 10% of them singletons. In its sample, this clonotype was seen a few times. Antigen specificity is unknown. The CDR3 spans 16 residues. Per the germline V gene, CDR1 is SGHAT and CDR2 is FQNNGV. V dropped 1 base and J dropped 6; count of bases not matched to a gene: 7. Sample: PBMCs, mostly from graft donor cells, taken 180 days after TCRalphabeta/CD19-depleted stem cell transplant. The clonotype comes from a female patient aged 2-15 years who had a stem cell transplant for aplastic anemia, so the T cells may come from the graft donor. The chain couples TRBV11-2 to TRBJ2-1, with 9 bases fitting TRBD1. The CDR3 sequence: CASSLGGGTGFNEQFF. The CDR3 coding sequence is TGTGCCAGCAGCTTAGGGGGGGGGACAGGGTTCAATGAGCAGTTCTTC.